This T cell receptor (beta chain) emerged from a study of shared clonotypes between healthy human individuals. CDR1 and CDR2 from the germline V gene are MNHEY and SMNVEV (reference sequence). The CDR3 loop spans 15 amino acids. Trimming pared 2 bases from V and 0 bases from J, leaving 7 bases between. General study points: Several donors shared around 5% of their naive CD4 clonotypes.

Measured with immunoSEQ multiplex PCR; TCRdb has only the in-frame clones, and not every one. The sample lists some 700,000 clones; roughly 87% were seen once. Concerning this clone: The antigen is not known.

The chain has TRBV27 and TRBJ2-2; D is ambiguous. Sequences were obtained from memory CD8+ T cells from PBMCs. Noted subset: CD45RO+ cells pooled with CCR7-negative TemRA cells. The TCR sequence derives from a man younger than 35 in good health. Some clones in this sample may be carry-over from other donors' samples. CDR3 sequence: CASSLSSSNTGELFF. CDR3 in DNA: TGTGCCAGCAGTTTAAGTTCCTCGAACACCGGGGAGCTGTTTTTT.